The present TCR beta chain was sequenced within a study of response to subunit inactivated influenza vaccine. One entry per CDR3 protein results from TCRdb running MiXCR on the RT-PCR reads. The data hold around 520,000 distinct CDR3 sequences, with roughly 10% observed a single time. The V gene lost 3 bases and the J gene lost 4 bases, with 3 bases spanning the gap. The germline V gene has CDR1 SNHLY and CDR2 FYNNEI. This CDR3 comprises 12 residues. The sequence derives from a man aged 50 or older who received an inactivated influenza vaccine. This chain uses TRBV2 with TRBJ1-4; D is undetermined. The sequencing used PBMCs from blood, collected on the day of vaccination. Here the CDR3 DNA reads TGTGCCAGCAGTGACCATAATGAAAAACTGTTTTTT. This sequence encodes CASSDHNEKLFF.